The present entry profiles one T cell receptor beta chain with its context. Its specificity is unknown. The entry originates in a study of T cell responses to AZD1222 COVID-19 vaccine. Notes on the study in general: Every sample of the repertoires postdated the peak T cell response. The donors showed a predominance of white British ancestry and of females, with possible underestimation of clonal diversity.

Sequenced by immunoSEQ multiplex PCR; TCRdb stores in-frame clones only, minus some. The data show 170,000 or so clones, around 87% seen once. Sequencing was performed on peripheral blood, taken on day 0 of AZD1222 vaccination. This TCR was sampled from an adult in good health.

This chain's CDR3 is CASSLAPDRGRTEQYF. For the CDR3, the DNA is TGTGCCAGCAGCTTAGCCCCCGACAGGGGGCGAACCGAGCAGTACTTC. This sequence joins TRBV7-9 and TRBJ2-7; 10 nucleotides match TRBD1. Germline CDR1 is SEHNR and CDR2 is FQNEAQ (reference sequence). The CDR3 totals 16 residues. The J segment lost 6 bases and the V segment lost 0 bases, leaving 8 bases of the junction unmatched.